Presented here are 13 T cell receptor beta chains from one specimen sequenced in a study of blood T cell repertoires in COVID-19. The assay was immunoSEQ multiplex PCR, and TCRdb's table has in-frame clones only and misses some. The repertoire includes 250,000 to 300,000 clones, over 65% of them detected once, and 3.5% to 5.5% sits in the top ten. The sequenced sample was peripheral blood. The receptors were sampled from a man aged 55 to 70 who had recovered from COVID-19.

The chain employs TRBV2 and TRBJ2-7; D is perhaps TRBD2 (6 bases). The CDR3 spans 14 residues. Germline-derived CDR1 and CDR2 are SNHLY and FYNNEI. The germline V and J ends were trimmed by 6 bases and 6 bases, with 18 bases remaining between them. CDR3 sequence (DNA): TGTGCCAGCAGGACACGGGGACTGAGCCGCGAGCAGTACTTC. Residues: CASRTRGLSREQYF.

J is TRBJ1-6 and V is TRBV5-1; D is possibly TRBD1 (5 bases). The CDR3 loop spans 14 amino acids. CDR1 and CDR2 from the germline V gene are SGHRS and YFSETQ. Deletions cut 5 bases from V and 9 bases from J, with 15 bases between. The CDR3 loop is CASSSGDLISPLHF. The DNA for the CDR3 is TGCGCCAGCAGTTCTGGGGACTTAATTTCACCCCTCCACTTT.

The chain couples TRBV6-6 to TRBJ1-2; TRBD1 matches 9 bases. V shed 6 bases and J 6 bases; nucleotides not matched to a gene: 5. In germline, CDR1 is MNHNY, CDR2 SVGAGI (reference sequence). This CDR3 region has 13 residues. Here the CDR3 reads CASRTGTGNGYTF. CDR3 nucleotides: TGTGCCAGCAGAACCGGGACAGGGAATGGCTACACCTTC.

About this clone: The junction departs from the called germline gene at one end, perhaps through a read error. The gene calls are TRBV3-1 (or the pseudogene TRBV3-2) and TRBJ2-7, with D perhaps matching TRBD2 (5 bases). Looked up from germline, CDR1 is LGHDT and CDR2 is YNNKEL (reference sequence). The CDR3 is 13 amino acids. In nucleotides, the CDR3 is TGTGCCAGCAGCCAAGAAGGACGGGTAGGGAGCAACTTC. Its translation: CASSQEGRVGSNF.

The V gene is TRBV29-1, the J gene TRBJ1-5; 7 bases fit TRBD1. V shed 4 bases and J 7 bases; nucleotides not matched to a gene: 13. Germline assignment: CDR1 SQVTM and CDR2 ANQGSEA. The CDR3 covers 15 residues. The CDR3 nucleotides are TGCAGCGTTGTTGAAGGGGGCGGTCTCCAACAGCCCCAGCATTTT. Translation gives CSVVEGGGLQQPQHF.

This chain joins TRBV15 and TRBJ2-5; 9 bases fit TRBD1. CDR3 size: 17 residues. Germline-derived CDR1 and CDR2 are LNHNV and YYDKDF (reference sequence). Unmatched junction bases numbered 10, after V lost 3 bases and J lost 2 bases. The DNA for the CDR3 is TGTGCCACCAGCAGCAGGGGACAGGGAATCGGGCAAGAGACCCAGTACTTC. This codes for CATSSRGQGIGQETQYF.

This chain links TRBV15 with TRBJ1-2; 7 nucleotides align to TRBD1. CDR3 length equals 15 residues. CDR1 is LNHNV, CDR2 YYDKDF, per germline (reference sequence). The V and J ends lost 1 base and 4 bases, in that order; junction bases with no gene match: 6. CDR3 bases: TGTGCCACCAGCAGAGTATCAGGGGGAGGCTATGGCTACACCTTC. Amino acids: CATSRVSGGGYGYTF.

V is TRBV14 and J is TRBJ2-3; 8 positions match TRBD2. This CDR3 is 15 amino acids long. With V trimmed by 5 bases and J by 0 bases, 4 bases remained unmatched. The germline V gene has CDR1 SGHDN and CDR2 FVKESK. DNA for the CDR3: TGTGCCAGCAGCAACCAGCGGGGGAGCACAGATACGCAGTATTTT. Encoded protein: CASSNQRGSTDTQYF.

Only one count was recorded for this clone. The chain couples TRBV15 to TRBJ2-7; 8 bases fit TRBD1. CDR1 is LNHNV, CDR2 YYDKDF, per germline (reference sequence). V trimming: 8 bases; J trimming: 2 bases; junction bases outside the gene matches: 2. The CDR3 loop spans 12 amino acids. In nucleotides, the CDR3 is TGTGCCACCTCAGGGGGCACCTACGAGCAGTACTTC. Translation: CATSGGTYEQYF. Using reference TRBV15 and TRBJ2-7 for the parts outside the CDR3, the full variable domain is DAMVIQNPRYQVTQFGKPVTLSCSQTLNHNVMYWYQQKSSQAPKLLFHYYDKDFNNEADTPDNFQSRRPNTSFCFLDIRSPGLGDTAMYLCATSGGTYEQYFGPGTRLTVT.

J is TRBJ2-2 and V is TRBV20-1; D is perhaps TRBD1 (5 bases). Looked up from germline, CDR1 is DFQATT and CDR2 is SNEGSKA (reference sequence). Deletions cut 3 bases from V and 6 bases from J, with 14 bases between. There are 14 residues in the CDR3. DNA of the CDR3: TGCAGTGCTAGTAGGGCCAGGGCGGCCGGGGAGCTGTTTTTT. Translated, it gives CSASRARAAGELFF.

This sequence joins TRBV6-4 and TRBJ2-2, with 8 bases aligning to TRBD2. The CDR3 spans 15 residues. V lost 5 bases, J lost 4 bases, and 6 bases stayed unmatched. Per the germline V gene, CDR1 is MRHNA and CDR2 is SNTAGT. The CDR3 loop is CASSKTSGPTGELFF. The CDR3 DNA reads TGTGCCAGCAGTAAAACTAGCGGACCCACCGGGGAGCTGTTTTTT.

The chain has TRBV12-3 or TRBV12-4 and TRBJ2-1; D ambiguous. CDR3 length: 11 amino acids. V lost 5 bases, J lost 3 bases, and 2 bases lay in between. CDR3 region: CASSRYNEQFF. The DNA for the CDR3 is TGTGCCAGCAGTCGCTACAATGAGCAGTTCTTC.

The gene calls are TRBV6-5 and TRBJ2-7; D is unclear. The germline gives CDR1 MNHEY, CDR2 SVGAGI. The V and J ends lost 8 bases and 5 bases respectively, with 10 bases between them. This CDR3 is built from 11 residues. The CDR3 reads CASARYDEQYF. The CDR3 bases are TGTGCCAGCGCCAGGTACGACGAGCAGTACTTC.